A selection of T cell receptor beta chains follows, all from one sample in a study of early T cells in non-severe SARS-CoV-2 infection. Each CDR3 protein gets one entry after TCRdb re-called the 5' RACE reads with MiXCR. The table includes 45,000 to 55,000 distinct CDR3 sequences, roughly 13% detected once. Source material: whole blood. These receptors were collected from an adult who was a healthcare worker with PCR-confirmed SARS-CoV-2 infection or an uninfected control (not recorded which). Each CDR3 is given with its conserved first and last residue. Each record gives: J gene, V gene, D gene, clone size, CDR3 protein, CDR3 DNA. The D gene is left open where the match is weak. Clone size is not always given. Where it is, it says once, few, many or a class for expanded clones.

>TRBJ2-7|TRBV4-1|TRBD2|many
CASSQVAGVSEQYF
TGCGCCAGCAGCCAAGTAGCGGGAGTCTCCGAGCAGTACTTC
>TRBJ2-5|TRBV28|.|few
CASSSLRDGSGETQYF
TGTGCCAGCAGTTCCCTCCGGGACGGCAGCGGAGAGACCCAGTACTTC
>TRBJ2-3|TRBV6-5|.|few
CASSYSTGAIDTQYF
TGTGCCAGCAGTTACTCGACGGGGGCGATAGATACGCAGTATTTT
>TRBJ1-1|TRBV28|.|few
CASSFNENTEAFF
TGTGCCAGCAGTTTTAACGAGAACACTGAAGCTTTCTTT
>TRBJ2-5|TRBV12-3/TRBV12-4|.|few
CASSFAGTPETQYF
TGTGCCAGCAGTTTCGCCGGGACGCCGGAGACCCAGTACTTC
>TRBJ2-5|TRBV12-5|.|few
CASGDAVQETQYF
TGTGCTAGTGGCGATGCGGTACAAGAGACCCAGTACTTC
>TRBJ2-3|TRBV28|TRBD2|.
CASRPSGSTDTQYF
TGTGCCAGCAGACCTAGCGGGAGTACAGATACGCAGTATTTT
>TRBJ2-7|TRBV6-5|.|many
CASSYSRAGSDEQYF
TGTGCCAGCAGTTACTCGAGGGCAGGGTCTGACGAGCAGTACTTC
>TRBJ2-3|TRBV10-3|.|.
CAISDGPPDTQYF
TGTGCCATCAGTGATGGGCCACCAGATACGCAGTATTTT
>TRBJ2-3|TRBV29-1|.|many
CSVATSTDTQYF
TGCAGCGTGGCGACAAGCACAGATACGCAGTATTTT
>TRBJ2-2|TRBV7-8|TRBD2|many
CASSLGTSGRTGELFF
TGTGCCAGCAGCTTAGGGACTAGCGGGAGAACCGGGGAGCTGTTTTTT
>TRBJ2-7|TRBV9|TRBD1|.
CASSAQTGLTYEQYF
TGTGCCAGCAGCGCCCAGACAGGGTTAACCTACGAGCAGTACTTC
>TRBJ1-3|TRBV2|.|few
CASRNDLSGNTIYF
TGTGCCAGCCGCAACGACCTCTCTGGAAACACCATATATTTT
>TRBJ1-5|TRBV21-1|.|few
CATGGNRGNQPQHF
TGTGCCACCGGGGGGAACAGAGGCAATCAGCCCCAGCATTTT
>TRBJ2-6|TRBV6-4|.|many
CASSDSSSGANVLTF
TGTGCCAGCAGTGACTCTAGCTCTGGGGCCAACGTCCTGACTTTC
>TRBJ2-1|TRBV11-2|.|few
CASSPKGGSYNEQFF
TGTGCCAGCAGCCCGAAAGGGGGCTCCTACAATGAGCAGTTCTTC
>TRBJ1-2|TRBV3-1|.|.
CASSQGSLGENYGYTF
TGTGCCAGCAGCCAAGGTTCACTCGGAGAGAACTATGGCTACACCTTC
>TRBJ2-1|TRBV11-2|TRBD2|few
CASSFTSGGSNEQFF
TGTGCCAGCAGCTTCACTAGCGGGGGTTCAAATGAGCAGTTCTTC
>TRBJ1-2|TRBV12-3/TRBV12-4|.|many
CASRIQGWHGYTF
TGTGCCAGCAGGATACAGGGTTGGCACGGCTACACCTTC
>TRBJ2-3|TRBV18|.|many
CASSPPRQASVTDTQYF
TGTGCCAGCTCACCACCGCGGCAGGCGAGCGTGACAGATACGCAGTATTTT